The 30 T cell receptor beta chains below all came from one sample that was sequenced in a study of shared clonotypes between healthy human individuals. Assay: immunoSEQ multiplex PCR; the TCRdb copy retains only in-frame clones and omits some. The data hold 2 million to 2.5 million clones, with 85% to 95% observed a single time. Sequenced input: naive CD4+ T cells from PBMCs. Subset defined: CD45RA+ positively selected. These receptors all come from a man between 18 and 29 years old in good health. Some clones in this sample may be carry-over from other donors' samples.

This clone has just a few counts. The chain uses TRBV20-1 and TRBJ2-4; 8 bases are shared with TRBD1. This CDR3 spans 11 amino acids. Germline CDR1 DFQATT, CDR2 SNEGSKA (reference sequence). V lost 4 bases, J lost 10 bases, and 3 bases stayed unmatched. CDR3 amino acids: CSATDRAIQYF. CDR3 nucleotide sequence: TGCAGTGCTACGGACAGGGCAATTCAGTACTTC.

V and J are TRBV4-1 and TRBJ2-1; 8 bases are shared with TRBD2. The CDR3 length is 21 residues. V was pared by 2 bases and J by 3 bases, with 21 bases of the junction left unmatched. The germline gives CDR1 MGHRA, CDR2 YSYEKL. The CDR3 protein is CASSQSLPSGYYLGFYNEQFF. The DNA for the CDR3 is TGCGCCAGCAGCCAATCTCTGCCTAGCGGGTATTACTTGGGGTTCTACAATGAGCAGTTCTTC.

The genes are TRBV6-5 and TRBJ1-4; D is unresolved. Germline-derived CDR1 and CDR2 are MNHEY and SVGAGI. This CDR3 has 15 amino acids. Trimming left V 6 bases short and J 7 bases short, with 18 bases between. CDR3 coding DNA: TGTGCCAGCAGGCTGACGGGCCCCGGAGGTGAAAAACTGTTTTTT. Encoded protein: CASRLTGPGGEKLFF.

V and J are TRBV25-1 and TRBJ2-5, with a possible D match to TRBD2 (6 bases). Trimming cost V 1 base and J 11 bases, with 14 bases left between them. CDR3 length: 13 residues. Per germline, CDR1 MGHDK and CDR2 SYGVNS. The CDR3 nucleotides read TGTGCCAGCAGTGAATCTCCCCGCGGGGAGCAGTACTTC. Its translation is CASSESPRGEQYF.

In DNA form, the CDR3 reads TGTGCCAGCAGCCTGGGAGGGAAATACTCTGGGGCCAACGTCCTGACTTTC. It specifies CASSLGGKYSGANVLTF. The chain has TRBV7-9 and TRBJ2-6, with TRBD2 matching over 7 bases. Losses at the gene ends were 5 bases for V and 0 bases for J; bases not matched to a gene: 7. The CDR3 totals 17 residues. Germline lookup yields CDR1 SEHNR and CDR2 FQNEAQ (reference sequence).

The chain carries TRBV28 and TRBJ2-7, with a weak D call TRBD1 (5 bases). The germline gives CDR1 MDHEN, CDR2 SYDVKM. The CDR3 consists of 12 residues. The V end was cut by 6 bases, the J end by 3 bases, with 9 bases between. The CDR3 DNA follows: TGTGCCAGCAGGGCAGACAGCTACGAGCAGTACTTC. Protein product: CASRADSYEQYF.

In DNA, the CDR3 is TGTGCCAGCAGTAACCGACAGGGGGCCAACTATGGCTACACCTTC. It yields the protein CASSNRQGANYGYTF. The genes are TRBV6-6 and TRBJ1-2; TRBD1 matches at 10 bases. CDR3 length equals 15 residues. The V gene's germline CDR1 is MNHNY and CDR2 SVGAGI (reference sequence). V gave up 5 bases and J gave up 2 bases; unmatched junction bases: 5.

This sequence joins TRBV6-5 and TRBJ2-7; TRBD1 matches at 9 bases. The germline CDR1 and CDR2 sequences are MNHEY and SVGAGI. The CDR3 extends over 15 amino acids. J lost 0 bases, V lost 6 bases, and 6 bases had no gene match. Written as DNA, the CDR3 is TGTGCCAGCAGAACGGGACAGGGTGGCTCCTACGAGCAGTACTTC. Encoded protein: CASRTGQGGSYEQYF.

The gene calls are TRBV5-1 and TRBJ2-6; D perhaps matches TRBD2 (5 bases). V lost 0 bases and J 4 bases, leaving 14 bases between the germline ends. The CDR3 consists of 17 residues. Germline V gene lookup returns CDR1 SGHRS and CDR2 YFSETQ. DNA of the CDR3: TGCGCCAGCAGCTTGGTGGCAATGCGGGCCGGGGCCAACGTCCTGACTTTC. It yields the protein CASSLVAMRAGANVLTF.

The rearrangement joins TRBV2 to TRBJ2-3; tentative D call: TRBD1 (5 bases). Germline V gene data show CDR1 as SNHLY and CDR2 as FYNNEI. The CDR3 consists of 13 residues. Trimming shortened V by 4 bases and J by 3 bases, and 8 bases separated the two germline ends. DNA of the CDR3: TGTGCCAGCAGTGGAGCAGGGACAGATACGCAGTATTTT. Its translation is CASSGAGTDTQYF.

The chain employs TRBV7-2 and TRBJ1-5; TRBD1 might be the D (6 bases). The V gene's germline CDR1 is SGHTA and CDR2 FQGNSA. The CDR3 spans 16 residues. The V end was cut by 0 bases, the J end by 7 bases, with 16 bases between. The CDR3 DNA reads TGTGCCAGCAGCTTAGCGTCGGCAGGGGCGGGGCAGCCCCAGCATTTT. This codes for CASSLASAGAGQPQHF.

V gene TRBV7-3 combines with J gene TRBJ1-1, with TRBD1 as a possible D gene (5 bases). CDR1 is SGHTA and CDR2 is FQGTGA in the germline V gene. This CDR3 has 15 residues. V lost 5 bases, J lost 4 bases, and 17 bases lay in between. This chain's CDR3 is CASSLYGGRITEAFF. As DNA, the CDR3 is TGTGCCAGCAGCCTTTATGGGGGACGTATCACTGAAGCTTTCTTT.

This clone was detected a few times. The chain's CDR3 is CASSVSGSGEKLFF. The DNA of the CDR3 is TGTGCCAGCAGCGTATCGGGGTCTGGTGAAAAACTGTTTTTT. This sequence joins TRBV2 and TRBJ1-4; D remains unclear. The germline V gene encodes CDR1 SNHLY and CDR2 FYNNEI. V gave up 6 bases and J gave up 7 bases, with 15 bases separating them. The CDR3 is 14 residues long.

The CDR3 coding sequence is TGTGCCGCAGGGGGAGCCGGGGCCACCGGGGAGCTGTTTTTT. This sequence encodes CAAGGAGATGELFF. V gene TRBV28 combines with J gene TRBJ2-2; 7 positions agree with TRBD1. V lost 11 bases to trimming and J lost 4 bases; unmatched junction nucleotides: 10. The CDR3 has 14 amino acids. Germline V gives CDR1 MDHEN, CDR2 SYDVKM.

The chain joins TRBV4-3 to TRBJ2-3, with 12 nucleotides matching TRBD2. The CDR3 covers 20 residues. Germline assignment: CDR1 LGHNA and CDR2 YSLEER. V dropped 0 bases and J dropped 0; count of bases not matched to a gene: 10. Written as DNA, the CDR3 is TGCGCCAGCAGCCAAGACCTGACTAGCGGGAGTCACGCTAGCACAGATACGCAGTATTTT. Amino acid sequence: CASSQDLTSGSHASTDTQYF.

The gene calls are TRBV28 and TRBJ1-5; 8 bases match TRBD1. The V gene end was trimmed by 1 base and the J gene end by 7 bases; junction bases not matched to a gene: 9. CDR3 size: 16 residues. CDR1 MDHEN and CDR2 SYDVKM come from the germline V gene. CDR3 nucleotide sequence: TGTGCCAGCAGTTTATCAGGACAGGGCTTGTGGCAGCCCCAGCATTTT. Encoded protein: CASSLSGQGLWQPQHF. The full variable domain, its missing parts supplied by reference TRBV28 and TRBJ1-5, is DVKVTQSSRYLVKRTGEKVFLECVQDMDHENMFWYRQDPGLGLRLIYFSYDVKMKEKGDIPEGYSVSREKKERFSLILESASTNQTSMYLCASSLSGQGLWQPQHFGDGTRLSIL.

This clone has just one count. The chain carries TRBV7-6 and TRBJ2-5; D gene unclear. This CDR3 is 12 amino acids long. The germline CDR1 and CDR2 sequences are SGHVS and FNYEAQ. V was clipped by 4 bases and J by 4 bases, with 7 bases between them. Written as DNA, the CDR3 is TGTGCCAGCAGCTATACGCGAGAGACCCAGTACTTC. As protein: CASSYTRETQYF.

The chain uses TRBV7-2 and TRBJ1-1; D not resolved. Trimming shortened V by 5 bases and J by 7 bases, and 14 bases separated the two germline ends. The V gene's germline CDR1 is SGHTA and CDR2 FQGNSA. The CDR3 consists of 13 residues. This chain's CDR3 is CASSALPAYEAFF. CDR3 coding DNA: TGTGCCAGCAGCGCTCTCCCCGCGTATGAAGCTTTCTTT.

The rearrangement uses TRBV10-1 and TRBJ2-7; D perhaps matches TRBD2 (5 bases). Germline CDR1 is WNHNN and CDR2 is SYGVQD (reference sequence). The length of the CDR3 is 18 residues. V lost 3 bases to trimming and J lost 5 bases, with 26 bases between them. CDR3: CASSELRQGRGGFHEQYF. In nucleotides, the CDR3 is TGCGCCAGCAGTGAATTACGACAAGGACGGGGTGGTTTTCACGAGCAGTACTTC.

Turning to this clone: The sample has other DNA sequences that encode this CDR3 too. The rearrangement links TRBV7-9 to TRBJ2-7; TRBD2 matches at 7 bases. Looked up from germline, CDR1 is SEHNR and CDR2 is FQNEAQ (reference sequence). The length of the CDR3 is 13 residues. V dropped 3 bases and J dropped 7; count of bases not matched to a gene: 6. In nucleotides, the CDR3 is TGTGCCAGCAGCTTCGCGGGAGTGGGAGAGCAGTACTTC. It yields the protein CASSFAGVGEQYF.

About this clone itself: The sample carries other DNA sequences with the same CDR3. V gene TRBV28 combines with J gene TRBJ2-2; no clear D gene. Germline CDR1 is MDHEN and CDR2 is SYDVKM. This CDR3 has 12 amino acids. The ends were cut back, 5 bases at V and 2 bases at J, with 3 bases in the middle. The CDR3: CASSINTGELFF. The CDR3, as DNA: TGTGCCAGCAGTATAAACACCGGGGAGCTGTTTTTT.

V is TRBV7-2 and J is TRBJ2-5, with TRBD2 identical over 9 bases. This CDR3 has 18 amino acids. Germline lookup yields CDR1 SGHTA and CDR2 FQGNSA. J was trimmed by 0 bases and V by 7 bases; bases with no gene match: 15. CDR3 sequence: CASTTRSGLASNQETQYF. For the CDR3, the DNA is TGTGCCAGCACCACGAGGTCAGGACTAGCGAGTAACCAAGAGACCCAGTACTTC.

The gene calls are TRBV9 and TRBJ2-3, with 7 bases matching TRBD2. Looked up from germline, CDR1 is SGDLS and CDR2 is YYNGEE. The CDR3 totals 15 residues. V lost 3 bases, J lost 4 bases, and 8 bases stayed unmatched. The CDR3 bases are TGTGCCAGCAGCGCCCCTCGACTAGCAGCAGATACGCAGTATTTT. Protein sequence: CASSAPRLAADTQYF.

A single count supports this clone. The J gene is TRBJ2-1, the V gene TRBV6-5; 9 bases line up with TRBD2. This CDR3 is 15 amino acids long. CDR1 is MNHEY and CDR2 is SVGAGI in the germline V gene. V dropped 5 bases and J dropped 7; count of bases not matched to a gene: 9. CDR3 amino acids: CASSQPGLAGNEQFF. CDR3 nucleotides: TGTGCCAGCAGTCAACCGGGACTAGCAGGGAATGAGCAGTTCTTC.

This clone was detected only once. The chain employs TRBV2 and TRBJ2-1, with 7 bases lining up with TRBD2. CDR1 SNHLY and CDR2 FYNNEI come from the germline V gene. This CDR3 is built from 12 residues. V trimming: 1 base; J trimming: 15 bases; junction bases outside the gene matches: 6. CDR3: CASSEVGREGFF. The CDR3 DNA reads as TGTGCCAGCAGTGAAGTTGGTAGGGAGGGGTTCTTC. The full variable domain, in which reference TRBV2 and TRBJ2-1 provide the parts outside the CDR3, is EPEVTQTPSHQVTQMGQEVILRCVPISNHLYFYWYRQILGQKVEFLVSFYNNEISEKSEIFDDQFSVERPDGSNFTLKIRSTKLEDSAMYFCASSEVGREGFFGPGTRLTVL.

V and J are TRBV19 and TRBJ2-2; 7 bases align to TRBD2. The CDR3 totals 17 residues. V dropped 7 bases and J dropped 4; count of bases not matched to a gene: 15. The V gene's germline CDR1 is LNHDA and CDR2 SQIVND (reference sequence). CDR3 protein: CASTRTAAGDGTGELFF. The CDR3 DNA follows: TGTGCCAGTACCCGGACGGCCGCGGGAGACGGCACCGGGGAGCTGTTTTTT.

The chain recombines TRBV9 with TRBJ1-5; D is perhaps TRBD1 (6 bases). Germline assignment: CDR1 SGDLS and CDR2 YYNGEE. Trimming removed 4 bases from V and 7 bases from J, with 18 bases in between. The CDR3 totals 15 residues. CDR3: CASSSRGGQGQPQHF. The CDR3 region has the DNA TGTGCCAGCAGCTCACGGGGAGGGCAGGGGCAGCCCCAGCATTTT.

The chain joins TRBV2 to TRBJ1-3; D perhaps matches TRBD1 (5 bases). Trimming took off 6 bases at V and 1 base at J, with 10 bases between the two ends. This CDR3 is 14 amino acids long. Germline V gene sequence: CDR1 SNHLY, CDR2 FYNNEI. This chain's CDR3 is CASRGDPSGNTIYF. CDR3 coding DNA: TGTGCCAGCAGAGGGGACCCTTCTGGAAACACCATATATTTT.

The chain combines TRBV9 with TRBJ2-2; D is unresolved. Trimming cost V 4 bases and J 0 bases, with 13 bases left between them. The CDR3 spans 16 residues. Germline-derived CDR1 and CDR2 are SGDLS and YYNGEE. The CDR3 bases are TGTGCCAGCAGCTCCCAGTTGGTTTCGAACACCGGGGAGCTGTTTTTT. Translated, it gives CASSSQLVSNTGELFF.

The rearrangement uses TRBV29-1 and TRBJ1-1, with D maybe TRBD1 (6 bases). Trimming removed 8 bases at V and 10 bases at J, with 17 bases between. The CDR3 has 11 residues. Per germline, CDR1 SQVTM and CDR2 ANQGSEA. The CDR3 DNA sequence: TGCAGCTCCCTGGACAGCTCTCGAGCTTTCTTT. This encodes CSSLDSSRAFF.